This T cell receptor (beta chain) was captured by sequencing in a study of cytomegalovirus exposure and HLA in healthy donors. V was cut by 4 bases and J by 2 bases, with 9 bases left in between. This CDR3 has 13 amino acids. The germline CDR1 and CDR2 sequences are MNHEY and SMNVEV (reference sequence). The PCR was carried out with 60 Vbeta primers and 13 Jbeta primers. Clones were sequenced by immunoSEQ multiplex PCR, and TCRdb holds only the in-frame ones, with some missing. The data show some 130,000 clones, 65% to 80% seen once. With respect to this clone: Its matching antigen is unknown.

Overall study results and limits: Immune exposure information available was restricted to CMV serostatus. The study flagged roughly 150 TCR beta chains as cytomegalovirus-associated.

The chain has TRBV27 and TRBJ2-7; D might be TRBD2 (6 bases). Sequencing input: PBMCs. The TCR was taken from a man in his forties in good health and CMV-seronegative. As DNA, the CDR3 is TGTGCCAGCAGTTGGGGGGTTCCCTACGAGCAGTACTTC. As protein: CASSWGVPYEQYF.